Listed below are T cell receptor beta chains from one sample, sequenced in a study of T cells after yellow fever vaccination. MiXCR, applied by TCRdb to the 5' RACE reads, yields one record per CDR3 protein. The profile covers fewer than 500,000 distinct CDR3 sequences, with approximately 18% appearing a single time and 18% taken by the ten largest. Specimen: PBMCs, collected before the yellow fever booster vaccination. These receptors originate from a man aged 18 to 35 who received the YFV17D yellow fever vaccine. CDR3s include the opening cysteine and the closing phenylalanine or tryptophan. Each record gives: CDR3 DNA, CDR3 protein, V gene, D gene, J gene, clone size. A D gene is named only where the DNA matches it firmly. Size is stated for part of the rows, as once, few or many counts, or as a class when the clone is expanded.

cdr3_nt: TGCAGCGTTGAGGGGGAACAAGAGACCCAGTACTTC
cdr3_aa: CSVEGEQETQYF
v_call: TRBV29-1
d_call: -
j_call: TRBJ2-5
clone_size: few

cdr3_nt: TGCGCCAGCAGCTTGGCCCGGGGCCTCAATGAAAAACTGTTTTTT
cdr3_aa: CASSLARGLNEKLFF
v_call: TRBV5-1
d_call: -
j_call: TRBJ1-4
clone_size: -

cdr3_nt: TGCGCCAGCAGCCAAGCCCGAGATGTGGAGACCGGGGAGCTGTTTTTT
cdr3_aa: CASSQARDVETGELFF
v_call: TRBV4-1
d_call: -
j_call: TRBJ2-2
clone_size: few

cdr3_nt: TGTGCCAGCAGCCAGGGGGGCGCGGAGACCCAGTACTTC
cdr3_aa: CASSQGGAETQYF
v_call: TRBV11-2
d_call: -
j_call: TRBJ2-5
clone_size: -

cdr3_nt: TGTGCCAGCAGCCCGACGGCCGACACTGAAGCTTTCTTT
cdr3_aa: CASSPTADTEAFF
v_call: TRBV5-4
d_call: -
j_call: TRBJ1-1
clone_size: few

cdr3_nt: TGTGCCAGCAGCCAAGAGATCCAGGGGGCTAGAGATACGCAGTATTTT
cdr3_aa: CASSQEIQGARDTQYF
v_call: TRBV4-2
d_call: TRBD1
j_call: TRBJ2-3
clone_size: few

cdr3_nt: TGTGCCAGCTCCCCAGGGGGGGATCCACCCCTCCACTTT
cdr3_aa: CASSPGGDPPLHF
v_call: TRBV3-1
d_call: TRBD1
j_call: TRBJ1-6
clone_size: -

cdr3_nt: TGCGGAGTGAGGGACTCCTACGAGCAGTACTTC
cdr3_aa: CGVRDSYEQYF
v_call: TRBV20-1
d_call: -
j_call: TRBJ2-7
clone_size: -

cdr3_nt: TGTGCCAGCAGCCCTCAGCCGGGACAGAGGAATGAAAAACTGTTTTTT
cdr3_aa: CASSPQPGQRNEKLFF
v_call: TRBV4-2
d_call: TRBD1
j_call: TRBJ1-4
clone_size: -

cdr3_nt: TGTGCCAGCAGTTACCAGGGGGAGAGCTCCTACGAGCAGTACTTC
cdr3_aa: CASSYQGESSYEQYF
v_call: TRBV6-2/TRBV6-3
d_call: TRBD1
j_call: TRBJ2-7
clone_size: many

cdr3_nt: TGTGCCAGCAGCCCTTCTGGACAGACAGATACGCAGTATTTT
cdr3_aa: CASSPSGQTDTQYF
v_call: TRBV9
d_call: -
j_call: TRBJ2-3
clone_size: many

cdr3_nt: TGCGCCAGCAGCCAAGACGGGACAGGGGGAAAAAAACTGTTTTTT
cdr3_aa: CASSQDGTGGKKLFF
v_call: TRBV4-1
d_call: TRBD1
j_call: TRBJ1-4
clone_size: few

cdr3_nt: TGCAGCGTTAATGCCGGGGGGACAGATACGCAGTATTTT
cdr3_aa: CSVNAGGTDTQYF
v_call: TRBV29-1
d_call: TRBD2
j_call: TRBJ2-3
clone_size: -

cdr3_nt: TGTGCCAGCACACCACTCGGGACAGCTCCTCAAGAGACCCAGTACTTC
cdr3_aa: CASTPLGTAPQETQYF
v_call: TRBV25-1
d_call: TRBD1
j_call: TRBJ2-5
clone_size: few

cdr3_nt: TGTGCCAGCAGCTCCCTCTACCTAGCGGGGGGAAGGTCAGATACGCAGTATTTT
cdr3_aa: CASSSLYLAGGRSDTQYF
v_call: TRBV11-2
d_call: TRBD2
j_call: TRBJ2-3
clone_size: -

cdr3_nt: TGCAGTGCTTCCCGCGGCATGAACACTGAAGCTTTCTTT
cdr3_aa: CSASRGMNTEAFF
v_call: TRBV20-1
d_call: -
j_call: TRBJ1-1
clone_size: -

cdr3_nt: TGTGCCAGCAGCTTCGGGCTGGGGCTCTACGAGCAGTACTTC
cdr3_aa: CASSFGLGLYEQYF
v_call: TRBV5-6
d_call: -
j_call: TRBJ2-7
clone_size: -

cdr3_nt: TGTGCCAGCTCACAGCCGGCTTGGGGCAAGATTCACACACCCCTCCACTTT
cdr3_aa: CASSQPAWGKIHTPLHF
v_call: TRBV18
d_call: -
j_call: TRBJ1-6
clone_size: -

cdr3_nt: TGTGCCAGCAGCCGGGACATGGATCAGCCCCAGCATTTT
cdr3_aa: CASSRDMDQPQHF
v_call: TRBV3-1
d_call: -
j_call: TRBJ1-5
clone_size: few

cdr3_nt: TGTGCCAGCAGCGCCGACAGGGTGGGGTATTATTATGGCTACACCTTC
cdr3_aa: CASSADRVGYYYGYTF
v_call: TRBV9
d_call: TRBD1
j_call: TRBJ1-2
clone_size: once

cdr3_nt: TGTGCCAGCAGCCAAGAAGACCTGGGGGATACGCAGTATTTT
cdr3_aa: CASSQEDLGDTQYF
v_call: TRBV4-2
d_call: -
j_call: TRBJ2-3
clone_size: -

cdr3_nt: TGTGCCAGCAGCCCCGGACAGGGACCCTACGAGCAGTACTTC
cdr3_aa: CASSPGQGPYEQYF
v_call: TRBV7-6
d_call: TRBD1
j_call: TRBJ2-7
clone_size: many

cdr3_nt: TGCGCCAGCAGCGCCTCGACAAACCAAGAGACCCAGTACTTC
cdr3_aa: CASSASTNQETQYF
v_call: TRBV5-1
d_call: -
j_call: TRBJ2-5
clone_size: few

cdr3_nt: TGTGCCATCAGTGGCGACTTACCGAACACTGAAGCTTTCTTT
cdr3_aa: CAISGDLPNTEAFF
v_call: TRBV10-3
d_call: -
j_call: TRBJ1-1
clone_size: -

cdr3_nt: TGTGCCAGCAGGCGGACTAGCGGGGGGCAAGAGACCCAGTACTTC
cdr3_aa: CASRRTSGGQETQYF
v_call: TRBV2
d_call: TRBD2
j_call: TRBJ2-5
clone_size: -

cdr3_nt: TGTGCCAGCAGTGTTAGCGGGGGTACTGATACGCAGTATTTT
cdr3_aa: CASSVSGGTDTQYF
v_call: TRBV9
d_call: TRBD2
j_call: TRBJ2-3
clone_size: many

cdr3_nt: TGTGCCAGCAGCCAAAGAACAGGGGGCAACACTGAAGCTTTCTTT
cdr3_aa: CASSQRTGGNTEAFF
v_call: TRBV4-2
d_call: TRBD1
j_call: TRBJ1-1
clone_size: few

cdr3_nt: TGCAGTGCTCACGGCGGTGGAAATCAGCCCCAGCATTTT
cdr3_aa: CSAHGGGNQPQHF
v_call: TRBV20-1
d_call: -
j_call: TRBJ1-5
clone_size: many

cdr3_nt: TGCAGTGCTAGTAAACTTCTGCAATTGAGGACCACTGAAGCTTTCTTT
cdr3_aa: CSASKLLQLRTTEAFF
v_call: TRBV20-1
d_call: -
j_call: TRBJ1-1
clone_size: many

cdr3_nt: TGCGCCAGCAGCCAACAGGGTAGGGGACTAGGCCGGGAGCAGTTCTTC
cdr3_aa: CASSQQGRGLGREQFF
v_call: TRBV4-3
d_call: TRBD2
j_call: TRBJ2-1
clone_size: many

cdr3_nt: TGTGCCAGCAGCTTAGGACTAGCGTCCCGGGGCGAGCAGTACTTC
cdr3_aa: CASSLGLASRGEQYF
v_call: TRBV7-9
d_call: TRBD2
j_call: TRBJ2-7
clone_size: -

cdr3_nt: TGTGCCAGCAGTTTCGGCAGGGCGTTGAATTCACCCCTCCACTTT
cdr3_aa: CASSFGRALNSPLHF
v_call: TRBV27
d_call: -
j_call: TRBJ1-6
clone_size: few

cdr3_nt: TGTGCCAGCAGCGGAGGGAAGTGGGTTCAAGAGACCCAGTACTTC
cdr3_aa: CASSGGKWVQETQYF
v_call: TRBV27
d_call: -
j_call: TRBJ2-5
clone_size: many

cdr3_nt: TGTGCCAGCAGCCCTCGTTTGTCCTACAATGAGCAGTTCTTC
cdr3_aa: CASSPRLSYNEQFF
v_call: TRBV14
d_call: -
j_call: TRBJ2-1
clone_size: many

cdr3_nt: TGTGCCAGCAGTTTGCGAGACAGGGGCTACACCTTC
cdr3_aa: CASSLRDRGYTF
v_call: TRBV12-3/TRBV12-4
d_call: -
j_call: TRBJ1-2
clone_size: few

cdr3_nt: TGTGCCAGCAGCCTCGTCGTGGCGCGACAAGAGACCCAGTACTTC
cdr3_aa: CASSLVVARQETQYF
v_call: TRBV7-2
d_call: -
j_call: TRBJ2-5
clone_size: -

cdr3_nt: TGCGCCAGCAGCCAAGATAAAGGGAAAGCTTTCTTT
cdr3_aa: CASSQDKGKAFF
v_call: TRBV4-3
d_call: -
j_call: TRBJ1-1
clone_size: few

cdr3_nt: TGTGCCAGCAGTTACCTGGGGAGCTCCTACAATGAGCAGTTCTTC
cdr3_aa: CASSYLGSSYNEQFF
v_call: TRBV6-2/TRBV6-3
d_call: -
j_call: TRBJ2-1
clone_size: -

cdr3_nt: TGTGCCAGCAGCTCCATTACAGGGGGCGCGGGTTCACCCCTCCACTTT
cdr3_aa: CASSSITGGAGSPLHF
v_call: TRBV7-9
d_call: TRBD1
j_call: TRBJ1-6
clone_size: -

cdr3_nt: TGCGCCAGCAGCCAAGGGGCAGGGGTCCTCCAAGAGACCCAGTACTTC
cdr3_aa: CASSQGAGVLQETQYF
v_call: TRBV4-1
d_call: -
j_call: TRBJ2-5
clone_size: few

cdr3_nt: TGTGCCAGCAGTTTCGGTGCGGGGGTTCCCTATGGCTACACCTTC
cdr3_aa: CASSFGAGVPYGYTF
v_call: TRBV12-3/TRBV12-4
d_call: -
j_call: TRBJ1-2
clone_size: -

cdr3_nt: TGCAGTGCTAGAGGGGGACTCGACCAAGAGACCCAGTACTTC
cdr3_aa: CSARGGLDQETQYF
v_call: TRBV20-1
d_call: -
j_call: TRBJ2-5
clone_size: many

cdr3_nt: TGTGCCAGCAGCACCGAAGGACAGGGATACAATGAGCAGTTCTTC
cdr3_aa: CASSTEGQGYNEQFF
v_call: TRBV11-2
d_call: TRBD1
j_call: TRBJ2-1
clone_size: few

cdr3_nt: TGTGCCAGCCCTTCCAACTATGGCTACACCTTC
cdr3_aa: CASPSNYGYTF
v_call: TRBV2
d_call: -
j_call: TRBJ1-2
clone_size: -

cdr3_nt: TGTGCCAGCAGCCTCGGGGGCGGGGGAGAAGGAGAGACCCAGTACTTC
cdr3_aa: CASSLGGGGEGETQYF
v_call: TRBV7-6
d_call: -
j_call: TRBJ2-5
clone_size: -

cdr3_nt: TGCAGTGCTACAGAAGAGGACAGGCTGGAGCAGCCCCAGCATTTT
cdr3_aa: CSATEEDRLEQPQHF
v_call: TRBV20-1
d_call: TRBD1
j_call: TRBJ1-5
clone_size: -

cdr3_nt: TGTGCCAGCAGCCCGATCTTTGGAGATACGCAGTATTTT
cdr3_aa: CASSPIFGDTQYF
v_call: TRBV7-2
d_call: -
j_call: TRBJ2-3
clone_size: -